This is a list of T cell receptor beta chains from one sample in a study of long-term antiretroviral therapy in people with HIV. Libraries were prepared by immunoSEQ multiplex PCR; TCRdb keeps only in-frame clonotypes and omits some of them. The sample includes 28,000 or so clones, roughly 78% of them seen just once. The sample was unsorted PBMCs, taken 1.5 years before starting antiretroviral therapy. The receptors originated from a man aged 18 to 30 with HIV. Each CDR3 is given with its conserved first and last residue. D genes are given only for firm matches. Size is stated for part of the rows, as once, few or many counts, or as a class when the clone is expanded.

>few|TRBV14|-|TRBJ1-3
TGTGCCAGCAGCGCGCCGGGACCGAGGAACACCATATATTTT
CASSAPGPRNTIYF
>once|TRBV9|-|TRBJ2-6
TGTGCCAGCGGGGGGGCGCTGGGGGCCAACGTCCTGACTTTC
CASGGALGANVLTF
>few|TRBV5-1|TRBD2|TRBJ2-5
TGCGCCAGCAGCTTGTCCGGACTAGCGGGATCTCAAGAGACCCAGTACTTC
CASSLSGLAGSQETQYF
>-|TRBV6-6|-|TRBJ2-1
TGTGCCAGCAGTGACGACTCATACAATGAGCAGTTCTTC
CASSDDSYNEQFF
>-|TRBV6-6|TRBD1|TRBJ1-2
TGTGCCAGCAGTTCTCACTATTGGGACAGTGGTGGCTACACCTTC
CASSSHYWDSGGYTF
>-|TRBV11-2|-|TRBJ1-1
TGTGCCAGCAGCTTAGGTCAAGCGGGCCTTCCGAACACTGAAGCTTTCTTT
CASSLGQAGLPNTEAFF
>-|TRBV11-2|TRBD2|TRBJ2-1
TGTGCCAGCAGCTCTCCGGGACTAGCGTACAATGAGCAGTTCTTC
CASSSPGLAYNEQFF
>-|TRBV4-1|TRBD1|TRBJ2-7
TGCGCCAGCAGCCCCGGACAGGGGGGCTACGAGCAGTACTTC
CASSPGQGGYEQYF
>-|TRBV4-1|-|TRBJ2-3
TGCGCCAGCAGCCAGGAGACAGCATCTACGCAGTATTTT
CASSQETASTQYF
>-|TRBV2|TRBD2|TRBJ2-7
TGTGCCAGCAGCCGACTAGCGGGAGCCTCCTACGAGCAGTACTTC
CASSRLAGASYEQYF
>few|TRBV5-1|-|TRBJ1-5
TGCGCCAGCAGCTTGGTGGGCGGGAATCAGCCCCAGCATTTT
CASSLVGGNQPQHF
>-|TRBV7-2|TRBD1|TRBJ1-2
TGTGCCAGCAGCAGACAGGGTACTAACTATGGCTACACCTTC
CASSRQGTNYGYTF
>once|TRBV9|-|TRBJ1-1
TGTGCCAGCAGCGTAGCTTCCGGGGACACTGAAGCTTTCTTT
CASSVASGDTEAFF
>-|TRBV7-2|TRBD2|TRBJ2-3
TGTGCCAGCAGCACCGGACTAGCGGGATACACAGATACGCAGTATTTT
CASSTGLAGYTDTQYF
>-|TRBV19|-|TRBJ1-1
TGTGCCAGTTGGGGTACAATGGAAGCTTTCTTT
CASWGTMEAFF
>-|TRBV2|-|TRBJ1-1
TGTGCCAGCACAGAAGGCAGGGAGGACACTGAAGCTTTCTTT
CASTEGREDTEAFF
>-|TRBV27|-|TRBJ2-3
TGTGCCAGCAGTTTAGCTTCCGGGACAGATACGCAGTATTTT
CASSLASGTDTQYF
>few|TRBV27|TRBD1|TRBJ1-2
TGTGCCAGCAGTCCAGGGACAGGGGATGGCTACACCTTC
CASSPGTGDGYTF
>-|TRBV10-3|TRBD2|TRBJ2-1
TGTGCCATCAGTGAGTCGATAGCGGGGGGATACAATGAGCAGTTCTTC
CAISESIAGGYNEQFF
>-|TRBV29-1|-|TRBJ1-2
TGCAGCGTTGAAACACGGGGGGGAGCTAACTATGGCTACACCTTC
CSVETRGGANYGYTF
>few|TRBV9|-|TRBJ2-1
TGTGCCAGCAGCGCCTGGCCCACCCTCCGAGGTGAGCAGTTCTTC
CASSAWPTLRGEQFF
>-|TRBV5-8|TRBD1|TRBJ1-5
TGTGCCAGCAGTTATGGGACAGGGGACGGCAATCAGCCCCAGCATTTT
CASSYGTGDGNQPQHF
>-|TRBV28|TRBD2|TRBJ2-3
TGTGCCAGCAGTTTTAAACCGGGACTAGCGGGAGTCTACCAGGGAGATACGCAGTATTTT
CASSFKPGLAGVYQGDTQYF
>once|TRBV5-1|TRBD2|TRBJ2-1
TGCGCCAGCAGCGTCCCGACTAGCGGGATTTACAATGAGCAGTTCTTC
CASSVPTSGIYNEQFF
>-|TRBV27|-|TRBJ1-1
TGTGCCAGCAGTTCTGTATTGTCGAACACTGAAGCTTTCTTT
CASSSVLSNTEAFF
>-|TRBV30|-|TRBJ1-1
TGTGCCTGGAGTGTAATGGGGGCGCCCACTGAAGCTTTCTTT
CAWSVMGAPTEAFF
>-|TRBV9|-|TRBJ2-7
TGTGCCAGCAGCGTAGGGGGGGGCGGGGCAACCTACTACGAGCAGTACTTC
CASSVGGGGATYYEQYF
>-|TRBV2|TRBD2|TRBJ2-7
TGTGCCAGCAGTGCCCTAGGGAGGGTTCTAGCGGGAGCCGACGAGCAGTACTTC
CASSALGRVLAGADEQYF
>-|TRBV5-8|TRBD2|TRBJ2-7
TGTGCCAGCAGCTCGGGACTAGCAAAGTACGAGCAGTACTTC
CASSSGLAKYEQYF
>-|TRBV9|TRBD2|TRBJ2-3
TGTGCCAGCAGCGCTACCGGGACTAGGCTCACAGATACGCAGTATTTT
CASSATGTRLTDTQYF
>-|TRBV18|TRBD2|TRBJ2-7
TGTGCCAGCTCACCTCCGGGACTAGCTTCCTACGAGCAGTACTTC
CASSPPGLASYEQYF
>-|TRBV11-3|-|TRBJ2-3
TGTGCCAGCAGCCCAGGGCCGGGGGCGACCCGGGACAACACAGATACGCAGTATTTT
CASSPGPGATRDNTDTQYF
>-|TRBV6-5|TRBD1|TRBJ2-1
TGTGCCAGCAGTTACGGACCAGGGACAGTCAATGAGCAGTTCTTC
CASSYGPGTVNEQFF
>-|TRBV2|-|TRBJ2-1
TGTGCCGGACGTAGAGAGAATGAGCAGTTCTTC
CAGRRENEQFF
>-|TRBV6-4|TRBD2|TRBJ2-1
TGTGCCAGCTCGAGGGAGCGGGGCTCCTACAATGAGCAGTTCTTC
CASSRERGSYNEQFF
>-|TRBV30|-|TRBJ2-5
TGTGCCTGGAGCGTTCTAGCGTTGGTAGGGCAAGAGACCCAGTACTTC
CAWSVLALVGQETQYF
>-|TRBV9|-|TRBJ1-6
TGTGCCAGCAGCAAGGACGGAGATAATTCACCCCTCCACTTT
CASSKDGDNSPLHF
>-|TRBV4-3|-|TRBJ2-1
TGCGCCAGCAGCCAAGACCCAACTAGTGGGGAGCAGTTCTTC
CASSQDPTSGEQFF
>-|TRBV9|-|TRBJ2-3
TGTGCCAGCAGCGTAGAGGGCCTGTCGGCCACAGATACGCAGTATTTT
CASSVEGLSATDTQYF
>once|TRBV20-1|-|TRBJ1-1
TGCAGTGCTAGAGAAAACAGAGTTGCCTTCTTT
CSARENRVAFF